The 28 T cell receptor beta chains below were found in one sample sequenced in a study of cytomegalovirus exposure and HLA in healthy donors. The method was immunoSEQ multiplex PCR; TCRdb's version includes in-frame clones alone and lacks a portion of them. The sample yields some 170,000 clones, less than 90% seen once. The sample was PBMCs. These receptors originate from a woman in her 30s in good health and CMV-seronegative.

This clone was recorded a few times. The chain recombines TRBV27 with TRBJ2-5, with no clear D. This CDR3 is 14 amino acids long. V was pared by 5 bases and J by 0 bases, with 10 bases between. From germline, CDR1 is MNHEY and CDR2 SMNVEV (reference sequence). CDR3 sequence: CASSTLGNQETQYF. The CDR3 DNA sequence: TGTGCCAGCAGTACCCTAGGGAACCAAGAGACCCAGTACTTC.

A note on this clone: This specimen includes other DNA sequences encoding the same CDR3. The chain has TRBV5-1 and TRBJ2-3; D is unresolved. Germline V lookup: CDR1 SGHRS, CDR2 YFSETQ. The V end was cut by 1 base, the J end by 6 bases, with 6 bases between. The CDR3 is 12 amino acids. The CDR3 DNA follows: TGCGCCAGCAGCTTGAGTTTGGATACGCAGTATTTT. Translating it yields CASSLSLDTQYF.

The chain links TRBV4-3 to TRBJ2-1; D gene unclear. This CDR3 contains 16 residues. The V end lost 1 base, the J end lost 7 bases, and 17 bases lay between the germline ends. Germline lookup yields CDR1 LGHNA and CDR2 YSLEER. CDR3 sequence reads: CASSQGTLNLGNEQFF. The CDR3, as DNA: TGCGCCAGCAGCCAAGGAACTCTGAATCTGGGGAATGAGCAGTTCTTC.

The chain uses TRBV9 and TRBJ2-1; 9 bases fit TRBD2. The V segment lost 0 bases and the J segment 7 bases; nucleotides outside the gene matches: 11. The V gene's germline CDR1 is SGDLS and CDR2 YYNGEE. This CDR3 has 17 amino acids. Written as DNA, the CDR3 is TGTGCCAGCAGCGTAGGTGCGGGGGGGCCGATCGGTAATGAGCAGTTCTTC. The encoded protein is CASSVGAGGPIGNEQFF.

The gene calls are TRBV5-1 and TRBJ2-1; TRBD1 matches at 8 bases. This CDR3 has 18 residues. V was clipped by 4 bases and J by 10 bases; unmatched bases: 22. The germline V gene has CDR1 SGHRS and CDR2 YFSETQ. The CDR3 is CASSAGTGVFIKAAEQFF. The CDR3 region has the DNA TGCGCCAGCAGCGCCGGGACAGGCGTTTTCATCAAGGCTGCAGAGCAGTTCTTC.

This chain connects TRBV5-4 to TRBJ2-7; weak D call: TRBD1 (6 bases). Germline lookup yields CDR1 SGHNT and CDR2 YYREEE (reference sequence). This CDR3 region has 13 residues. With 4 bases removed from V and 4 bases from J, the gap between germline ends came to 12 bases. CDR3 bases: TGTGCCAGCAGCCTCGCCCAGGGGTACGAGCAGTACTTC. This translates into CASSLAQGYEQYF.

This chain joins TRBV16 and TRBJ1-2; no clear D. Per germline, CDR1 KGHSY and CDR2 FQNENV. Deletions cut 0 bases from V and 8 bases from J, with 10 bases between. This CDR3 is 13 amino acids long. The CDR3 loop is CASSQSSGRGYTF. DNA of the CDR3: TGTGCCAGCAGCCAATCATCCGGTCGGGGCTACACCTTC.

This CDR3 is CASSKERTGHSNYGYTF. The CDR3 coding sequence is TGTGCCAGCAGCAAAGAGCGGACAGGGCATAGCAACTATGGCTACACCTTC. The rearrangement uses TRBV21-1 and TRBJ1-2; TRBD1, the D gene given by the table, was not confirmed from the DNA. TRBV21-1 is designated a pseudogene. The CDR3 sequence is 17 residues long.

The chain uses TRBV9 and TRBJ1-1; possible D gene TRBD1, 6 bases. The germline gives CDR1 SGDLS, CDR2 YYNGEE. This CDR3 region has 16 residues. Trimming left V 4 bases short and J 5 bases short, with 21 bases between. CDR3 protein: CASSFLGWRDRTEAFF. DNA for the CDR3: TGTGCCAGCAGCTTCCTAGGCTGGAGAGACAGGACTGAAGCTTTCTTT.

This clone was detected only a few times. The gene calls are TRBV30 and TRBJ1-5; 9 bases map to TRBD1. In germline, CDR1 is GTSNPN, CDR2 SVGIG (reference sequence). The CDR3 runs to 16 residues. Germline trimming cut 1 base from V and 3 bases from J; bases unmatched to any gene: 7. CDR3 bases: TGTGCCTGGAGTGATAGGGACAGGGTGGACAATCAGCCCCAGCATTTT. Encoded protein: CAWSDRDRVDNQPQHF.

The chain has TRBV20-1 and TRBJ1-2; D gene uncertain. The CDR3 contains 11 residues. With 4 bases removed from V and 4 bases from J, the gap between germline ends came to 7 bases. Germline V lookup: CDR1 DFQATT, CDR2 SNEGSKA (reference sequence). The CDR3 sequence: CSAKTGYGYTF. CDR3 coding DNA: TGCAGTGCTAAGACTGGCTATGGCTACACCTTC.

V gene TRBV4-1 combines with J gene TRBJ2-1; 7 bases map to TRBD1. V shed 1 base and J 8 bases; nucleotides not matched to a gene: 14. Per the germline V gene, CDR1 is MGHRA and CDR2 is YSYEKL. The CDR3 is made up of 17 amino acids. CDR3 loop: CASSQGYLGQTGDEQFF. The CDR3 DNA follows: TGCGCCAGCAGCCAAGGGTATCTGGGACAGACGGGTGATGAGCAGTTCTTC.

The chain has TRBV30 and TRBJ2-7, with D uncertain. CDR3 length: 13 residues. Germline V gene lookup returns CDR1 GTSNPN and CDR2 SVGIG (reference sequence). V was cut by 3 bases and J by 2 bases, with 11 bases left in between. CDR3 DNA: TGTGCCTGGAGACATGACGGAACCTACGAGCAGTACTTC. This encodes CAWRHDGTYEQYF. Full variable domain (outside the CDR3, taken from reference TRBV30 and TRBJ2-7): SQTIHQWPATLVQPVGSPLSLECTVEGTSNPNLYWYRQAAGRGLQLLFYSVGIGQISSEVPQNLSASRPQDRQFILSSKKLLLSDSGFYLCAWRHDGTYEQYFGPGTRLTVT.

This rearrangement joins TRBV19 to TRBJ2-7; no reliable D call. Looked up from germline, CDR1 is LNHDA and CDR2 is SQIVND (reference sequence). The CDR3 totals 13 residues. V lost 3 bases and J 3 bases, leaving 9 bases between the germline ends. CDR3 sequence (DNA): TGTGCCAGTAGTATCGACCCAGGCTACGAGCAGTACTTC. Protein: CASSIDPGYEQYF. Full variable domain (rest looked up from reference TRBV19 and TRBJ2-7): DGGITQSPKYLFRKEGQNVTLSCEQNLNHDAMYWYRQDPGQGLRLIYYSQIVNDFQKGDIAEGYSVSREKKESFPLTVTSAQKNPTAFYLCASSIDPGYEQYFGPGTRLTVT.

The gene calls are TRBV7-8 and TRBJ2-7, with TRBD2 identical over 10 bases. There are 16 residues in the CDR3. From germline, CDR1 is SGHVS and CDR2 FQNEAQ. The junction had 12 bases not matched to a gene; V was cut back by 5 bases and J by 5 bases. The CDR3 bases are TGTGCCAGCAGCCCGCGACTAGCGGGTTTTCCCAACGAGCAGTACTTC. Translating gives CASSPRLAGFPNEQYF.

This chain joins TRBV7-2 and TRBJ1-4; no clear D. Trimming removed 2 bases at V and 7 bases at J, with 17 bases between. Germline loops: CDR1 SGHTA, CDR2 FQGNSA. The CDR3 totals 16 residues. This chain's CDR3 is CASSLNGPAKGEKLFF. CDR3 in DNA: TGTGCCAGCAGCTTAAATGGGCCAGCGAAAGGTGAAAAACTGTTTTTT.

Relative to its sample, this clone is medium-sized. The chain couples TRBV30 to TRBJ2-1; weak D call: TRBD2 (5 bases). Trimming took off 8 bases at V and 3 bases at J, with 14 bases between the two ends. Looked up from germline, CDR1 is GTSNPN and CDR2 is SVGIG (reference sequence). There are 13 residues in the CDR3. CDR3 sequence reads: CAPSSGDYNEQFF. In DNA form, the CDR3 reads TGTGCCCCCTCAAGCGGAGACTACAATGAGCAGTTCTTC.

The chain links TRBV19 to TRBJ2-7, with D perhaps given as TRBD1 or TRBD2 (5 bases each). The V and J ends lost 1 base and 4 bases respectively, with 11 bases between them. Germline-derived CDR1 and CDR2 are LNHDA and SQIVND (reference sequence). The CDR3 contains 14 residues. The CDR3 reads CASSIGAGRYEQYF. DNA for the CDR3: TGTGCCAGTAGTATAGGGGCAGGGAGATACGAGCAGTACTTC.

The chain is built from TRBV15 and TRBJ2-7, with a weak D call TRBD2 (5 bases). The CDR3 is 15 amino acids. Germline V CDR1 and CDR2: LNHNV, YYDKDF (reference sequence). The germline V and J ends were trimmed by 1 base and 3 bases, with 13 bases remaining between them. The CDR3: CATSRGEGGFYEQYF. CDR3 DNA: TGTGCCACCAGCAGAGGGGAAGGAGGTTTCTACGAGCAGTACTTC.

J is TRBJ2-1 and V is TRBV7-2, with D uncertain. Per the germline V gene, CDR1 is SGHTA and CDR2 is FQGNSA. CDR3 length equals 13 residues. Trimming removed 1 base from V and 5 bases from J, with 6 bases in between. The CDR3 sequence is CASSLGSDNEQFF. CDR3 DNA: TGTGCCAGCAGCTTAGGTTCCGACAATGAGCAGTTCTTC.

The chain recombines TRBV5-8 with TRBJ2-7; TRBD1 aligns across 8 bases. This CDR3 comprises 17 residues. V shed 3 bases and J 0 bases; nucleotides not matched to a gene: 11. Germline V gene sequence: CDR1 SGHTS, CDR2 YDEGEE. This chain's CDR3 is CASSSLLDRVSSYEQYF. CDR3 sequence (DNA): TGTGCCAGCAGCTCTCTACTGGACAGGGTTAGCTCCTACGAGCAGTACTTC.

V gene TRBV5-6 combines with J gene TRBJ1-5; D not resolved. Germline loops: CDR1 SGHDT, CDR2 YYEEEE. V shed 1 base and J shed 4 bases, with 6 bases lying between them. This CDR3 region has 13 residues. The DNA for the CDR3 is TGTGCCAGCAGCTTGACCGGGAATCAGCCCCAGCATTTT. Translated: CASSLTGNQPQHF.

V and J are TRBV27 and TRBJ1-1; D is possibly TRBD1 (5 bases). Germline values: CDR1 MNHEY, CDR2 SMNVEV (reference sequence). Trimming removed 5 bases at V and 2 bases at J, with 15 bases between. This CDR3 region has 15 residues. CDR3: CASSGSRVGNTEAFF. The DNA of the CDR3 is TGTGCCAGCAGTGGGTCCAGGGTGGGCAACACTGAAGCTTTCTTT.

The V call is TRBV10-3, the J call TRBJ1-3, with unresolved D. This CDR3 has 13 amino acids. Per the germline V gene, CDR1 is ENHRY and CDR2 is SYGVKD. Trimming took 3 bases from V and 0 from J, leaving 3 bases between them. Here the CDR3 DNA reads TGTGCCATCAGTGACAGCTCTGGAAACACCATATATTTT. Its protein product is CAISDSSGNTIYF.

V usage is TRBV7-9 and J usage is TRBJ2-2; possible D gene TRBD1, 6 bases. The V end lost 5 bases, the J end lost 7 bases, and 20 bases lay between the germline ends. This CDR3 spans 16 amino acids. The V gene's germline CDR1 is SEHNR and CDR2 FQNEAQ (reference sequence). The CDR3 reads CASSPRQDIRSGELFF. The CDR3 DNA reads TGTGCCAGCAGCCCCCGACAGGATATTCGTAGCGGGGAGCTGTTTTTT.

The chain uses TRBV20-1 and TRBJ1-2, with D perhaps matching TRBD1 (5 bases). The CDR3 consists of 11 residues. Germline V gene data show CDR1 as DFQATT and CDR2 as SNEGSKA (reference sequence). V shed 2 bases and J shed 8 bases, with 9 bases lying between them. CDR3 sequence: CSARWGDGYTF. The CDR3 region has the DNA TGCAGTGCTAGATGGGGGGACGGCTACACCTTC.

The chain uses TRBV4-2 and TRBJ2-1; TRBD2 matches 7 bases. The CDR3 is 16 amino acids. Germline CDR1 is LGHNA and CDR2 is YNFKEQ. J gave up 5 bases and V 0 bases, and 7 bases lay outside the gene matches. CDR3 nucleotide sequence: TGTGCCAGCAGCCAAGATTTCGCTAGCGGTAACAATGAGCAGTTCTTC. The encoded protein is CASSQDFASGNNEQFF.

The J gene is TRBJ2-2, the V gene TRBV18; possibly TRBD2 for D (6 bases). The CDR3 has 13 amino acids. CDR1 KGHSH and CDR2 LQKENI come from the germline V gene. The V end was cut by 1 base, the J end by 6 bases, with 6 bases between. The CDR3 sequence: CASSPRGAGELFF. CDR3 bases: TGTGCCAGCTCACCACGCGGGGCCGGGGAGCTGTTTTTT.